The 30 T cell receptor beta chains listed next were all sequenced from one sample in a study of beta chain features in type 1 diabetes. TCRB transcripts that were expressed got sequenced, as all of the isolated RNA had been reverse transcribed. TCRdb keeps only in-frame clones here, not all; method: immunoSEQ multiplex PCR. The table includes just under 150,000 clones, about 10% detected once. The sequenced sample was naive CD4+ T cells from blood. These receptors were collected from a man aged 18-30 years in good health.

V gene TRBV7-2 combines with J gene TRBJ2-1; D is perhaps TRBD1 (5 bases). Germline CDR1 and CDR2: SGHTA and FQGNSA. Trimming left V 5 bases short and J 7 bases short, with 15 bases between. The length of the CDR3 is 14 residues. The CDR3 DNA sequence: TGTGCCAGCAGCCCTCGGACAATTAGTAATGAGCAGTTCTTC. Amino acids: CASSPRTISNEQFF.

This clone occurred many times. The CDR3 nucleotides read TGCGCCAGCAGCCAACAGACTAGCGGGGGGGCAAAGGAGACCCAGTACTTC. Its translation is CASSQQTSGGAKETQYF. This rearrangement joins TRBV4-3 to TRBJ2-5, with TRBD2 matching over 14 bases. Germline lookup yields CDR1 LGHNA and CDR2 YSLEER. Trimming at V came to 2 bases and at J to 5 bases, leaving 7 bases not matched to a gene. CDR3 length: 17 amino acids.

There are a few counts of this clone. The CDR3: CASSPTGSSYEQYF. Here the CDR3 DNA reads TGTGCCAGCAGCCCTACCGGGTCCTCCTACGAGCAGTACTTC. The rearrangement uses TRBV7-8 and TRBJ2-7; no clear D. The germline CDR1 and CDR2 sequences are SGHVS and FQNEAQ. The V end lost 5 bases, the J end lost 0 bases, and 11 bases lay between the germline ends. The CDR3 is made up of 14 amino acids.

The chain links TRBV5-4 to TRBJ2-2; 8 bases match TRBD1. Germline V lookup: CDR1 SGHNT, CDR2 YYREEE (reference sequence). This CDR3 region has 16 residues. Germline trimming cut 0 bases from V and 5 bases from J; bases unmatched to any gene: 6. DNA of the CDR3: TGTGCCAGCAGCTTGGGGACAGGGATATTGACCGGGGAGCTGTTTTTT. As protein: CASSLGTGILTGELFF.

J is TRBJ2-5 and V is TRBV14, with D maybe TRBD2 (6 bases). The ends were cut back, 1 base at V and 7 bases at J, with 10 bases in the middle. The CDR3 has 13 amino acids. Looked up from germline, CDR1 is SGHDN and CDR2 is FVKESK. The CDR3 DNA is TGTGCCAGCAGCCAAGGAGCGGAGGGGACCCAGTACTTC. This translates into CASSQGAEGTQYF. The variable domain in full, completed from reference TRBV14 and TRBJ2-5, reads EAGVTQFPSHSVIEKGQTVTLRCDPISGHDNLYWYRRVMGKEIKFLLHFVKESKQDESGMPNNRFLAERTGGTYSTLKVQPAELEDSGVYFCASSQGAEGTQYFGPGTRLLVL.

The table lists this clone with a few counts. The CDR3 sequence: CASSDPGQSHYEQYF. The DNA of the CDR3 is TGTGCCAGCAGCGACCCTGGACAAAGCCACTACGAGCAGTACTTC. This chain connects TRBV7-9 to TRBJ2-7, with D maybe TRBD1 (5 bases). The CDR3 extends over 15 amino acids. Trimming shortened V by 5 bases and J by 3 bases, and 17 bases separated the two germline ends. The germline CDR1 and CDR2 sequences are SEHNR and FQNEAQ (reference sequence).

This clone showed up just a few times. CDR3 sequence: CASRRQGARYEQYF. The CDR3 DNA sequence: TGTGCCAGCCGCAGACAGGGGGCGAGGTACGAGCAGTACTTC. The chain joins TRBV28 to TRBJ2-7; 10 bases are shared with TRBD1. The germline V gene has CDR1 MDHEN and CDR2 SYDVKM. With 8 bases clipped from V and 4 bases from J, the junction kept 8 bases outside the gene matches. The CDR3 has 14 amino acids.

The count of this clone is one. The chain couples TRBV7-3 to TRBJ2-2; the match to TRBD2 covers 10 bases. Germline loops: CDR1 SGHTA, CDR2 FQGTGA. This CDR3 region has 16 residues. The junction had 5 bases not matched to a gene; V was cut back by 5 bases and J by 2 bases. CDR3 region: CASSPLAGRNTGELFF. DNA of the CDR3: TGTGCCAGCAGCCCACTAGCGGGGAGAAACACCGGGGAGCTGTTTTTT.

This clone was seen a few times. The chain carries TRBV4-1 and TRBJ2-1, with 9 positions matching TRBD2. Germline V lookup: CDR1 MGHRA, CDR2 YSYEKL. The CDR3 sequence is 17 residues long. The junction had 7 bases not matched to a gene; V was cut back by 0 bases and J by 4 bases. The DNA of the CDR3 is TGCGCCAGCAGCCAAGATCGCGGGGGGGTTTCGTACAATGAGCAGTTCTTC. Translating gives CASSQDRGGVSYNEQFF.

The sample holds a few counts of this clone. This chain joins TRBV19 and TRBJ1-5, with 7 bases aligning to TRBD1. With V trimmed by 5 bases and J by 7 bases, 5 bases remained unmatched. Germline CDR1 reads LNHDA; CDR2 reads SQIVND (reference sequence). The CDR3 has 13 amino acids. DNA of the CDR3: TGTGCCAGTAGTCAACAGGGGACCCAGCCCCAGCATTTT. Residues: CASSQQGTQPQHF. Supplemented by reference TRBV19 and TRBJ1-5, the full variable domain reads DGGITQSPKYLFRKEGQNVTLSCEQNLNHDAMYWYRQDPGQGLRLIYYSQIVNDFQKGDIAEGYSVSREKKESFPLTVTSAQKNPTAFYLCASSQQGTQPQHFGDGTRLSIL.

This chain joins TRBV18 and TRBJ2-1; D ambiguous. The CDR3 loop spans 13 amino acids. Germline V gene sequence: CDR1 KGHSH, CDR2 LQKENI. The V end was cut by 6 bases, the J end by 7 bases, with 13 bases between. The CDR3, as DNA: TGTGCCAGCTCCAGGTCCTTAAATAATGAGCAGTTCTTC. Amino acid sequence: CASSRSLNNEQFF.

The chain couples TRBV6-6 to TRBJ2-7; 9 bases align to TRBD1. The CDR3 spans 14 residues. The germline CDR1 and CDR2 sequences are MNHNY and SVGAGI (reference sequence). V lost 5 bases, J lost 2 bases, and 4 bases stayed unmatched. The CDR3 DNA follows: TGTGCCAGCAGTCCACGGACAGGGGCCTACGAGCAGTACTTC. Translation: CASSPRTGAYEQYF.

Only a few counts were recorded for this clone. The chain carries TRBV9 and TRBJ2-1; D is possibly TRBD1 (6 bases). CDR3 length equals 16 residues. CDR1 is SGDLS, CDR2 YYNGEE, per germline. With 3 bases removed from V and 0 bases from J, the gap between germline ends came to 13 bases. The CDR3 region has the DNA TGTGCCAGCAGCGGCCCAAGGGGGATCTCCTACAATGAGCAGTTCTTC. It encodes CASSGPRGISYNEQFF. Based on the CDR3 plus reference TRBV9 and TRBJ2-1, the full variable domain is DSGVTQTPKHLITATGQRVTLRCSPRSGDLSVYWYQQSLDQGLQFLIQYYNGEERAKGNILERFSAQQFPDLHSELNLSSLELGDSALYFCASSGPRGISYNEQFFGPGTRLTVL.

This clone came up a few times. The V gene is TRBV7-9, the J gene TRBJ1-5, with 7 bases aligning to TRBD1. Looked up from germline, CDR1 is SEHNR and CDR2 is FQNEAQ (reference sequence). The CDR3 has 16 residues. The trim removed 4 bases at V and 3 bases at J, leaving 9 bases unmatched. In DNA form, the CDR3 reads TGTGCCAGCAGCTCAAAGGGGACAGCCACCAATCAGCCCCAGCATTTT. It specifies CASSSKGTATNQPQHF.

V usage is TRBV5-5 and J usage is TRBJ2-7; no firm D call. The ends were cut back, 2 bases at V and 0 bases at J, with 9 bases in the middle. Per the germline V gene, CDR1 is SGHKS and CDR2 is YYEKEE (reference sequence). The CDR3 is made up of 14 amino acids. This CDR3 reads CASSLMRVSYEQYF. In nucleotides, the CDR3 is TGTGCCAGCAGCTTAATGAGAGTCTCCTACGAGCAGTACTTC.

As concerns this clone: A much larger clone differs from this one at a single base, so this may be a read error. V is TRBV4-3 and J is TRBJ2-4, with D possibly being TRBD2 (6 bases). The germline V gene has CDR1 LGHNA and CDR2 YSLEER. Deletions cut 3 bases from V and 7 bases from J, with 10 bases between. This CDR3 contains 13 residues. Written as DNA, the CDR3 is TGCGCCAGCAGCCAGGGCCGGGAGAACATTCAGTACTTC. This translates into CASSQGRENIQYF.

This chain connects TRBV7-2 to TRBJ2-4, with a tentative D call TRBD2 (6 bases). This CDR3 is 14 amino acids long. The V gene's germline CDR1 is SGHTA and CDR2 FQGNSA. Trimming took 5 bases from V and 7 from J, leaving 15 bases between them. CDR3: CASSQNREKNIQYF. The CDR3 DNA is TGTGCCAGCAGCCAAAACCGGGAGAAGAACATTCAGTACTTC.

This clone showed up many times. The chain recombines TRBV30 with TRBJ2-7; a possible D gene is TRBD1 (6 bases). Germline V lookup: CDR1 GTSNPN, CDR2 SVGIG (reference sequence). CDR3 length: 13 amino acids. V dropped 3 bases and J dropped 3 bases, with 12 bases sitting between them. The CDR3 DNA is TGTGCCTGGAGGGCAGGGGCGGACTACGAGCAGTACTTC. The encoded protein is CAWRAGADYEQYF.

This clone appeared a few times. J is TRBJ2-7 and V is TRBV4-2; 10 positions match TRBD2. Germline CDR1 LGHNA, CDR2 YNFKEQ. CDR3 length: 16 residues. V dropped 1 base and J dropped 2; count of bases not matched to a gene: 5. CDR3 in DNA: TGTGCCAGCAGCCAAGCAACTAGCGGGGACACCTACGAGCAGTACTTC. Its protein is CASSQATSGDTYEQYF.

The J gene is TRBJ2-1, the V gene TRBV7-8, with 8 nucleotides matching TRBD1. The germline gives CDR1 SGHVS, CDR2 FQNEAQ. The CDR3 sequence is 16 residues long. V dropped 4 bases and J dropped 0; count of bases not matched to a gene: 5. In nucleotides, the CDR3 is TGTGCCAGCAGCTATCGGACAGGGAGCTCCTACAATGAGCAGTTCTTC. It yields the protein CASSYRTGSSYNEQFF. Variable domain in full (rest from reference TRBV7-8 and TRBJ2-1): GAGVSQSPRYKVAKRGQDVALRCDPISGHVSLFWYQQALGQGPEFLTYFQNEAQLDKSGLPSDRFFAERPEGSVSTLKIQRTQQEDSAVYLCASSYRTGSSYNEQFFGPGTRLTVL.

This chain connects TRBV2 to TRBJ2-5, with a tentative D call TRBD1 (8 bases). The V and J ends lost 4 bases and 5 bases respectively, with 14 bases between them. This CDR3 region has 14 residues. Germline V CDR1 and CDR2: SNHLY, FYNNEI. The chain's CDR3 is CASSVDRGGETQYF. The CDR3 DNA reads TGTGCCAGCAGTGTAGACAGGGGAGGGGAGACCCAGTACTTC.

The V gene is TRBV10-3, the J gene TRBJ1-2; 8 bases align to TRBD1. Germline V gene lookup returns CDR1 ENHRY and CDR2 SYGVKD. Trimming removed 2 bases from V and 5 bases from J; junction bases left unmatched: 7. There are 15 residues in the CDR3. Written as DNA, the CDR3 is TGTGCCATCAGTGAGGGGACAGGAGGCGGATATGGCTACACCTTC. Its protein is CAISEGTGGGYGYTF.

A few counts support this clone. The chain is built from TRBV27 and TRBJ2-1; TRBD2 aligns across 8 bases. The CDR3 runs 18 residues. CDR1 is MNHEY, CDR2 SMNVEV, per germline (reference sequence). V lost 4 bases to trimming and J lost 3 bases; unmatched junction nucleotides: 14. The CDR3 reads CASSWSGGLPGGYNEQFF. In DNA form, the CDR3 reads TGTGCCAGCAGTTGGAGCGGGGGTCTACCAGGTGGCTACAATGAGCAGTTCTTC.

The chain carries TRBV10-3 and TRBJ1-2, with TRBD1 as a possible D gene (6 bases). This CDR3 comprises 11 residues. V was clipped by 6 bases and J by 7 bases, with 9 bases between them. CDR1 and CDR2 (germline): ENHRY, SYGVKD. The CDR3, as DNA: TGTGCCATCAGCACAGGGACTGGCTACACCTTC. The encoded protein is CAISTGTGYTF.

This clone was picked up one time. V usage is TRBV30 and J usage is TRBJ2-7; TRBD1 aligns across 9 bases. CDR3 length: 13 amino acids. The germline V gene encodes CDR1 GTSNPN and CDR2 SVGIG (reference sequence). V lost 1 base to trimming and J lost 3 bases; unmatched junction nucleotides: 1. This CDR3 reads CAWSGQGVYEQYF. The CDR3 region has the DNA TGTGCCTGGAGTGGACAGGGGGTCTACGAGCAGTACTTC.

This clone was counted a few times. V usage is TRBV27 and J usage is TRBJ2-7; possibly TRBD2 for D (6 bases). This CDR3 spans 14 amino acids. V shed 5 bases and J shed 6 bases, with 17 bases lying between them. Germline V gene lookup returns CDR1 MNHEY and CDR2 SMNVEV (reference sequence). CDR3: CASSATGLSGEQYF. CDR3 nucleotides: TGTGCCAGCAGTGCCACGGGACTCTCGGGCGAGCAGTACTTC.

This clone was recorded many times. The chain joins TRBV6-1 to TRBJ2-5; no clear D. This CDR3 spans 15 amino acids. Germline V gives CDR1 MNHNS, CDR2 SASEGT. V gave up 1 base and J gave up 2 bases, with 11 bases separating them. The CDR3 region has the DNA TGTGCCAGCAGTGAAGAGTCGGGTAGGCAAGAGACCCAGTACTTC. Translating it yields CASSEESGRQETQYF.

This clone was observed a handful of times. V and J are TRBV7-6 and TRBJ2-1; TRBD1 aligns across 7 bases. CDR1 SGHVS and CDR2 FNYEAQ come from the germline V gene. This CDR3 has 17 amino acids. Losses at the gene ends were 5 bases for V and 0 bases for J; bases not matched to a gene: 10. CDR3 amino acids: CASSLNPPGGSYNEQFF. The CDR3 bases are TGTGCCAGCAGCCTGAACCCCCCAGGGGGCTCCTACAATGAGCAGTTCTTC.

This clone was observed a handful of times. The rearrangement joins TRBV4-1 to TRBJ2-5; 16 nucleotides match TRBD2. The CDR3 runs to 17 residues. Germline loops: CDR1 MGHRA, CDR2 YSYEKL. The junction had 2 bases not matched to a gene; V was cut back by 3 bases and J by 1 base. The CDR3 DNA reads as TGCGCCAGCAGCCAGGGACTAGCGGGGGGGCCCCAAGAGACCCAGTACTTC. As protein: CASSQGLAGGPQETQYF.

This chain uses TRBV7-8 with TRBJ1-1, with unresolved D. Trimming cost V 5 bases and J 6 bases, with 13 bases left between them. The germline V gene has CDR1 SGHVS and CDR2 FQNEAQ. This CDR3 has 13 residues. This CDR3 reads CASSPRGEAEAFF. DNA for the CDR3: TGTGCCAGCAGCCCGCGCGGGGAAGCTGAAGCTTTCTTT.